Listed below are T cell receptor beta chains from one sample, sequenced in a study of cytomegalovirus exposure and HLA in healthy donors. The assay was immunoSEQ multiplex PCR, and TCRdb's table has in-frame clones only and misses some. The repertoire table contains about 170,000 clones. The sample was PBMCs. These receptors were collected from a woman aged 18-29 years in good health and CMV-seropositive. The CDR3 runs from the conserved cysteine through the conserved F or W. The order of the fields is CDR3 length, V gene, J gene, D gene, CDR3 DNA, CDR3 protein. D genes are given only for firm matches.

length: 12; V: TRBV11-3; J: TRBJ2-7; D: -; DNA: TGTGCCAGCAGCTTAGTAGAGGAGAAGCAGTACTTC; CDR3: CASSLVEEKQYF
length: 14; V: TRBV10-3; J: TRBJ1-2; D: -; DNA: TGTGCCATCAGAGACACAGGACCAGCCACCTATTACACCTTC; CDR3: CAIRDTGPATYYTF
length: 17; V: TRBV25-1; J: TRBJ2-7; D: TRBD2; DNA: TGTGCCAGCAGCCCCCCGGGACTAGCGGGAGTTTTGTACGAGCAGTACTTC; CDR3: CASSPPGLAGVLYEQYF
length: 13; V: TRBV7-9; J: TRBJ2-7; D: TRBD2; DNA: TGTGCCAGCGGCACTAGCGGGGCGTACGAGCAGTACTTC; CDR3: CASGTSGAYEQYF
length: 12; V: TRBV5-6; J: TRBJ2-7; D: -; DNA: TGTGCCAGCAGCCCCATCAGCGGCGAGCAGTACTTC; CDR3: CASSPISGEQYF
length: 12; V: TRBV5-4; J: TRBJ1-5; D: -; DNA: TGTGCCAGCAGCTTGGATAGGGGTCCCCAGCATTTT; CDR3: CASSLDRGPQHF
length: 13; V: TRBV30; J: TRBJ2-1; D: TRBD1; DNA: TGTGCCTGGAGTGTACAGGGGGCCAATGAGCAGTTCTTC; CDR3: CAWSVQGANEQFF
length: 13; V: TRBV5-5; J: TRBJ1-6; D: -; DNA: TGTGCCAGCAGCACAGGACCGCATCTCCCCCTCCACTTT; CDR3: CASSTGPHLPLHF
length: 13; V: TRBV6-6; J: TRBJ2-2; D: -; DNA: TGTGCCAGCAGTTCCAGGGGAAACGGGGAGCCGTTTTTT; CDR3: CASSSRGNGEPFF
length: 17; V: TRBV19; J: TRBJ1-2; D: -; DNA: TGTGCCAGTACAAATATCGATGGCAGGCCTCTCAACTATGGCTACACCTTC; CDR3: CASTNIDGRPLNYGYTF
length: 15; V: TRBV18; J: TRBJ1-6; D: TRBD1; DNA: TGTGCCAGCTCGCCAGGACAGGGGGCGGATTCACCCCTCCACTTT; CDR3: CASSPGQGADSPLHF
length: 12; V: TRBV10-1; J: TRBJ1-5; D: -; DNA: TGCGCCATCCTCCCTGAAACAACCGCCCAGCATTTT; CDR3: CAILPETTAQHF
length: 13; V: TRBV10-3; J: TRBJ2-5; D: -; DNA: TGTGCCATCAGTGCCGGGGGGCGGGAGACCCAGTACTTC; CDR3: CAISAGGRETQYF
length: 19; V: TRBV5-1; J: TRBJ2-6; D: TRBD1; DNA: TGCGCCAGCAGCTTAGACAGGGGGTCTGATCGCTATGGGGCCAACGTCCTGACTTTC; CDR3: CASSLDRGSDRYGANVLTF
length: 16; V: TRBV5-6; J: TRBJ1-1; D: -; DNA: TGTGCCAGCAGCTTGGCAGGCAGACGGGGGGACACTGAAGCTTTCTTT; CDR3: CASSLAGRRGDTEAFF
length: 15; V: TRBV7-9; J: TRBJ2-5; D: TRBD1; DNA: TGTGCCAGCAGCTCGGGACAGGGGGCCTGGGAGACCCAGTACTTC; CDR3: CASSSGQGAWETQYF